This is a list of T cell receptor beta chains from one sample in a study of cytomegalovirus exposure and HLA in healthy donors. Profiling relied on immunoSEQ multiplex PCR, and the TCRdb table lists in-frame clones only, not all of them. The sample has some 110,000 clones; roughly four fifths are singletons. The sequenced sample consisted of PBMCs. The receptors here all came from a man aged 60 to 69 in good health and CMV-seronegative. Both conserved end residues are part of each CDR3. A D gene is named only where the DNA matches it firmly. Rows may omit the clone size; those that give it use once, few, many or a size class.

CDR3,DNA,size,D,V,J
CASSGPGTAYNEQFF,TGTGCCAGCAGCGGACCCGGGACAGCCTACAATGAGCAGTTCTTC,-,TRBD1,TRBV28,TRBJ2-1
CASSGRGADTQYF,TGTGCCAGCAGCGGGCGGGGGGCAGATACGCAGTATTTT,few,TRBD2,TRBV5-6,TRBJ2-3
CASTRDRGRGRTGELFF,TGCGCCAGCACGAGAGACAGGGGGCGCGGGCGCACCGGGGAGCTGTTTTTT,-,TRBD1,TRBV5-1,TRBJ2-2
CASSILFGSNYGYTF,TGTGCCAGCTCGATCCTCTTCGGGTCTAACTATGGCTACACCTTC,-,-,TRBV6-5,TRBJ1-2
CASSALPRDKEYF,TGTGCCAGCAGTGCACTTCCACGGGACAAGGAGTACTTC,-,-,TRBV6-1,TRBJ2-7
CASSPTQRGHTEAFF,TGTGCCAGCAGCCCCACCCAACGGGGTCACACTGAAGCTTTCTTT,-,-,TRBV7-6,TRBJ1-1
CATRAQTNTEAFF,TGCGCCACGCGGGCACAGACGAACACTGAAGCTTTCTTT,few,-,TRBV5-1,TRBJ1-1
CASSPGGSYYGYTF,TGTGCCAGCAGCCCCGGGGGGTCTTACTATGGCTACACCTTC,-,-,TRBV7-8,TRBJ1-2
CASSVQGVEGYTF,TGTGCCAGCAGTGTACAGGGGGTGGAGGGCTACACCTTC,-,TRBD1,TRBV6-1,TRBJ1-2
CASSRSAGVSYNEQFF,TGTGCCAGCAGCCGTTCTGCGGGGGTATCCTACAATGAGCAGTTCTTC,-,TRBD2,TRBV11-2,TRBJ2-1
CASRLQKGGSNQPQHF,TGTGCCAGCAGGCTACAAAAAGGAGGGAGCAATCAGCCCCAGCATTTT,-,-,TRBV2,TRBJ1-5
CSVDRGDFEAFF,TGCAGCGTTGATCGCGGGGACTTTGAAGCTTTCTTT,-,-,TRBV29-1,TRBJ1-1
CASSPAGQGAFAGELFF,TGTGCCAGCTCACCCGCGGGACAGGGGGCTTTCGCCGGGGAGCTGTTTTTT,-,TRBD1,TRBV18,TRBJ2-2
CASSIGTGSIGDGYTF,TGTGCCAGCAGCATCGGGACAGGGTCGATCGGCGATGGCTACACCTTC,-,TRBD1,TRBV7-3,TRBJ1-2
CASSLTGSATEAFF,TGCGCCAGCAGCTTGACAGGGTCGGCCACTGAAGCTTTCTTT,-,-,TRBV5-1,TRBJ1-1
CASSSNRGGLETQYF,TGTGCCAGCAGCTCAAATCGGGGGGGCCTAGAGACCCAGTACTTC,-,TRBD2,TRBV7-2,TRBJ2-5
CASSRGVTEAFF,TGTGCCAGCAGCCGGGGGGTCACTGAAGCTTTCTTT,-,-,TRBV13,TRBJ1-1
CASSLTPTQETQYF,TGCGCCAGCAGCTTGACACCAACCCAAGAGACCCAGTACTTC,once,-,TRBV5-1,TRBJ2-5
CASSYLYTGYEQYF,TGTGCCAGCAGTTACCTGTATACCGGTTACGAGCAGTACTTC,-,-,TRBV6-5,TRBJ2-7
CAISEKQIFYNEQFF,TGTGCCATCAGTGAGAAACAGATATTCTACAATGAGCAGTTCTTC,-,-,TRBV10-3,TRBJ2-1
CASSAPPGQGINSPLHF,TGTGCCAGCAGCGCCCCTCCGGGACAGGGGATTAATTCACCCCTCCACTTT,-,TRBD1,TRBV9,TRBJ1-6
CASSQGYQGNTEAFF,TGTGCCAGCAGCCAAGGGTACCAGGGGAACACTGAAGCTTTCTTT,-,-,TRBV4-2,TRBJ1-1
CASTVAEGALRNSPLHF,TGTGCCAGTACTGTGGCGGAGGGGGCGCTTCGGAATTCACCCCTCCACTTT,-,TRBD1,TRBV28,TRBJ1-6
CASSQTGTGSFGEQFF,TGTGCCAGCAGCCAAACCGGGACAGGGAGTTTTGGGGAGCAGTTCTTC,-,TRBD1,TRBV14,TRBJ2-1
CASSLLGGNQPQHF,TGTGCCAGCAGTTTATTGGGCGGCAATCAGCCCCAGCATTTT,-,-,TRBV27,TRBJ1-5
CASSGRPDQEHEQFF,TGTGCCAGCAGCGGGAGACCCGATCAAGAACATGAGCAGTTCTTC,-,-,TRBV9,TRBJ2-1
CASSFLETQYF,TGTGCCAGCAGCTTCCTAGAGACCCAGTACTTC,few,-,TRBV7-2,TRBJ2-5
CAWNPGQANTEAFF,TGTGCCTGGAACCCGGGACAGGCGAACACTGAAGCTTTCTTT,-,TRBD1,TRBV30,TRBJ1-1
CASSLVPGDNSPLHF,TGTGCCAGCAGCTTAGTGCCAGGGGATAATTCACCCCTCCACTTT,-,-,TRBV7-2,TRBJ1-6
CASSQRAGELFF,TGCGCCAGCAGCCAGAGGGCCGGGGAGCTGTTTTTT,-,-,TRBV4-3,TRBJ2-2
CASSKGGNEQFF,TGTGCCAGCAGCAAAGGGGGAAATGAGCAGTTCTTC,-,-,TRBV7-2,TRBJ2-1
CASTSKGLRPGGTEAFF,TGTGCCAGTACATCGAAGGGGCTTCGACCAGGGGGCACTGAAGCTTTCTTT,-,TRBD1,TRBV19,TRBJ1-1
CASSFGGVSYNEQFF,TGTGCCAGCAGCTTTGGGGGGGTCTCCTACAATGAGCAGTTCTTC,-,TRBD2,TRBV7-2,TRBJ2-1
CASSYLTENNSPLHF,TGTGCCAGCAGTTACCTAACAGAGAATAATTCACCCCTCCACTTT,-,-,TRBV6-5,TRBJ1-6
CASSLGGALYGYTF,TGTGCCAGCAGCTTAGGCGGGGCGCTTTATGGCTACACCTTC,-,-,TRBV7-2,TRBJ1-2
CASSPPKPTVNTEAFF,TGTGCCAGCTCACCACCGAAACCGACAGTGAACACTGAAGCTTTCTTT,-,-,TRBV18,TRBJ1-1
CASSHGGNNEQFF,TGCGCCAGCAGCCACGGCGGGAACAATGAGCAGTTCTTC,-,-,TRBV5-1,TRBJ2-1
CAWSVLYEQYF,TGTGCCTGGAGTGTACTCTACGAGCAGTACTTC,-,-,TRBV30,TRBJ2-7
CASSLAETGVPRGTYGYTF,TGTGCCAGCAGCTTAGCGGAGACAGGAGTGCCTCGCGGTACCTATGGCTACACCTTC,-,-,TRBV7-9,TRBJ1-2
CASSSGSTFNYGYTF,TGTGCCAGCAGCTCCGGGTCCACATTTAACTATGGCTACACCTTC,-,-,TRBV5-4,TRBJ1-2
CASRPGQGDTYEQYF,TGTGCCAGCAGGCCGGGACAGGGGGACACCTACGAGCAGTACTTC,-,TRBD1,TRBV6-1,TRBJ2-7
CASSFPQAGGRKAEQFF,TGTGCCAGCAGTTTCCCCCAAGCGGGGGGGCGGAAGGCTGAGCAGTTCTTC,-,TRBD2,TRBV27,TRBJ2-1